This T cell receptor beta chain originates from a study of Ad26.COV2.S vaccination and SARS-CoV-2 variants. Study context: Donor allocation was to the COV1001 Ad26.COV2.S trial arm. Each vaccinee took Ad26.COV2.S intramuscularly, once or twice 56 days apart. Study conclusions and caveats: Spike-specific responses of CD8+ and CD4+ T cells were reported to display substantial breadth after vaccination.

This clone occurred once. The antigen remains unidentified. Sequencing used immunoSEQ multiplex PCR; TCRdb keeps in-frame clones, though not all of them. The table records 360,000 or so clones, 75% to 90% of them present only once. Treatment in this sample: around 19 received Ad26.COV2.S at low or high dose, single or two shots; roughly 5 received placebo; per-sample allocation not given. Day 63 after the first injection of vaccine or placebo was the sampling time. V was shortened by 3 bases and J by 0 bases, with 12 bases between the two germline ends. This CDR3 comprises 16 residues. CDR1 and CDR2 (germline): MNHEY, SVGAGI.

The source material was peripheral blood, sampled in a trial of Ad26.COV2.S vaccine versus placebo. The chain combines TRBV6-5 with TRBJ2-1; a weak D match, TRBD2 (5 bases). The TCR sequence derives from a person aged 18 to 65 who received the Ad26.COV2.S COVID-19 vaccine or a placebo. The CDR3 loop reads CASSYEGSSSYNEQFF. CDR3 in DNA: TGTGCCAGCAGTTATGAGGGCTCCAGCTCCTACAATGAGCAGTTCTTC.